This TCR beta chain is drawn from a study of T cell responses to AZD1222 COVID-19 vaccine. Findings of the study overall: Nearly half of spike-specific TCRs reportedly go after variant regions that carry no mutations. Clonal diversity was possibly underestimated, and white British individuals and females predominated among donors. Just a handful of people given AZD1222 tested seropositive at baseline.

With respect to this clone: The antigen remains unidentified.

Method: immunoSEQ multiplex PCR; TCRdb's copy keeps in-frame clones and lacks some. The sample carries 170,000 or so clones, 90% recorded once. Trimming took 5 bases from V and 7 from J, leaving 15 bases between them. The CDR3 totals 13 residues. Germline CDR1 SGHDT, CDR2 YYEEEE. The TCR was taken from an adult in good health. Material: peripheral blood, obtained on day 0 of AZD1222 vaccination. The rearrangement links TRBV5-6 to TRBJ2-5; D possibly corresponds to TRBD2 (7 bases). The CDR3 is CASRPGGQRTQYF. CDR3 coding DNA: TGTGCCAGCAGACCGGGGGGCCAGCGGACCCAGTACTTC.